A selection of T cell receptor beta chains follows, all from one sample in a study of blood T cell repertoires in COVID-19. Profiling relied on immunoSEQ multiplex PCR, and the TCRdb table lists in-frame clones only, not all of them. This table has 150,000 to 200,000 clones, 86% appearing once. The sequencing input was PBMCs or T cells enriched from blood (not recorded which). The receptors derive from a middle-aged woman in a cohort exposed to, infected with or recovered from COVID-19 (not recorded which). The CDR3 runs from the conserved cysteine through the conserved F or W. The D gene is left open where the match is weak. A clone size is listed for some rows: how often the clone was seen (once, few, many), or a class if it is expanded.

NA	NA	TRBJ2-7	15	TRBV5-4	CASSLGTLSSYEQYF	TGTGCCAGCAGCTTAGGGACACTCAGCTCCTACGAGCAGTACTTC
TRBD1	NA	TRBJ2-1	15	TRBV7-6	CASSNPGQAYNEQFF	TGTGCCAGCAGCAACCCGGGACAGGCCTACAATGAGCAGTTCTTC
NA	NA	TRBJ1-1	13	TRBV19	CASSTTLGTEAFF	TGTGCCAGTAGTACCACACTAGGGACTGAAGCTTTCTTT
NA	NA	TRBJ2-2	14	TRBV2	CASRQGGDTGELFF	TGTGCCAGCAGACAGGGGGGGGACACCGGGGAGCTGTTTTTT
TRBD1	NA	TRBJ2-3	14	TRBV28	CASRQGQVKDTQYF	TGTGCCAGCAGACAAGGACAGGTTAAAGATACGCAGTATTTT
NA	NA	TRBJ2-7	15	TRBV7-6	CASSLAQDLAYEQYF	TGTGCCAGCAGCTTAGCGCAGGACTTGGCCTACGAGCAGTACTTC
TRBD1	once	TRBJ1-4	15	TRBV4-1	CASSQERDRGEKLFF	TGCGCCAGCAGCCAAGAACGGGACAGGGGCGAAAAACTGTTTTTT
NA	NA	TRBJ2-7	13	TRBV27	CASSLSAQGEQYF	TGTGCCAGCAGTTTATCCGCGCAGGGCGAGCAGTACTTC
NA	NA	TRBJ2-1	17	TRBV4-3	CASSQDRPRVTYNEQFF	TGCGCCAGCAGCCAAGACAGGCCCAGGGTCACCTACAATGAGCAGTTCTTC
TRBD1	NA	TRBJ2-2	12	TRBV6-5	CASDRGRGELFF	TGTGCCAGCGACAGGGGACGCGGGGAGCTGTTTTTT
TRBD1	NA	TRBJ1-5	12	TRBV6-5	CATSRGGQPQHF	TGTGCCACCAGCCGAGGGGGCCAGCCCCAGCATTTT
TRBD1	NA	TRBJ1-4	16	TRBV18	CASSPETGTGEEKLFF	TGTGCCAGCTCACCGGAAACCGGGACAGGGGAGGAAAAACTGTTTTTT
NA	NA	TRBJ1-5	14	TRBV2	CASRGGYGNQPQHF	TGTGCCAGCAGGGGGGGGTATGGCAATCAGCCCCAGCATTTT
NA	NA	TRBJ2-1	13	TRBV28	CASSFGVRNEQFF	TGTGCCAGCAGTTTCGGGGTGAGGAATGAGCAGTTCTTC
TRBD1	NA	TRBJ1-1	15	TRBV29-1	CSAEARQGARAEAFF	TGCAGCGCCGAGGCTCGACAGGGGGCTAGAGCTGAAGCTTTCTTT
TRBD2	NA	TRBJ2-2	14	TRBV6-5	CASSYGTSGGELFF	TGTGCCAGCAGTTATGGGACTAGCGGCGGGGAGCTGTTTTTT
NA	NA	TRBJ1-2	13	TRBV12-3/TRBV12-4	CASSLGRNYGYTF	TGTGCCAGCAGTTTGGGGCGTAACTATGGCTACACCTTC
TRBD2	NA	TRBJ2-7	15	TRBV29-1	CSIRSGRAPTYEQYF	TGCAGCATAAGAAGCGGGAGGGCCCCCACCTACGAGCAGTACTTC
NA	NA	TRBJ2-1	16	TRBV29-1	CSDPTPPTSLENEQFF	TGCAGCGACCCAACCCCTCCGACTAGTTTGGAAAATGAGCAGTTCTTC
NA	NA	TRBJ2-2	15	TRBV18	CASSPPGQRTGELFF	TGTGCCAGCTCACCGCCGGGACAAAGAACCGGGGAGCTGTTTTTT
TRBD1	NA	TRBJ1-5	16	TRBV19	CASTDRGVYSNQPQHF	TGTGCCAGTACCGACAGGGGCGTCTATAGCAATCAGCCCCAGCATTTT
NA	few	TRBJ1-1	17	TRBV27	CASSLGDPVAPDTEAFF	TGTGCCAGCAGTCTAGGTGACCCGGTGGCTCCTGACACTGAAGCTTTCTTT
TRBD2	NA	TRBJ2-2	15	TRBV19	CASSSPGGQAGELFF	TGTGCCAGTAGTTCTCCGGGAGGGCAGGCCGGGGAGCTGTTTTTT
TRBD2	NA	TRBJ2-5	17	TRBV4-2	CASSLTAGTSGQETQYF	TGTGCCAGCAGCCTCACAGCCGGGACTAGCGGCCAAGAGACCCAGTACTTC
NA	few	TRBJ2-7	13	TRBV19	CASSTAGPYEQYF	TGTGCCAGTAGTACGGCAGGGCCCTACGAGCAGTACTTC
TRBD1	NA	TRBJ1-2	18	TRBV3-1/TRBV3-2	CASSQDRRKGTGNYGYTF	TGTGCCAGCAGCCAAGATAGGAGGAAAGGGACAGGGAACTATGGCTACACCTTC
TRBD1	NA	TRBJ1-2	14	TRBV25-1	CASRRPGQGNGYTF	TGTGCCAGCAGGAGGCCGGGACAGGGTAATGGCTACACCTTC
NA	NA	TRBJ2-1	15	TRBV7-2	CASSFRGGTYNEQFF	TGTGCCAGCAGCTTCCGTGGGGGGACCTACAATGAGCAGTTCTTC
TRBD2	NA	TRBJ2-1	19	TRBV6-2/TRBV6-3	CASSYSVPSGGAPYNEQFF	TGTGCCAGCAGTTACTCGGTGCCTAGCGGGGGGGCCCCCTACAATGAGCAGTTCTTC
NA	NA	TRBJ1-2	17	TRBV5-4	CASSLEVSGAGRKSYTF	TGTGCCAGCAGCTTAGAGGTTAGCGGTGCAGGGCGCAAAAGCTACACCTTC
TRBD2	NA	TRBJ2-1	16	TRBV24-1	CATSDFPAGRDNEQFF	TGTGCCACCAGTGATTTCCCAGCGGGGAGGGACAATGAGCAGTTCTTC
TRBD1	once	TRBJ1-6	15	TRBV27	CASRGRDRVDSPLHF	TGTGCCAGCAGAGGCCGGGACAGGGTGGATTCACCCCTCCACTTT
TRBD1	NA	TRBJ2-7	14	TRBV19	CASSETGTGYEQYF	TGTGCCAGTAGCGAAACCGGGACAGGTTACGAGCAGTACTTC
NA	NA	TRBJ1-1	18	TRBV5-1	CASSFAPRGSGMNTEAFF	TGCGCCAGCAGCTTCGCCCCCCGGGGGTCCGGAATGAACACTGAAGCTTTCTTT